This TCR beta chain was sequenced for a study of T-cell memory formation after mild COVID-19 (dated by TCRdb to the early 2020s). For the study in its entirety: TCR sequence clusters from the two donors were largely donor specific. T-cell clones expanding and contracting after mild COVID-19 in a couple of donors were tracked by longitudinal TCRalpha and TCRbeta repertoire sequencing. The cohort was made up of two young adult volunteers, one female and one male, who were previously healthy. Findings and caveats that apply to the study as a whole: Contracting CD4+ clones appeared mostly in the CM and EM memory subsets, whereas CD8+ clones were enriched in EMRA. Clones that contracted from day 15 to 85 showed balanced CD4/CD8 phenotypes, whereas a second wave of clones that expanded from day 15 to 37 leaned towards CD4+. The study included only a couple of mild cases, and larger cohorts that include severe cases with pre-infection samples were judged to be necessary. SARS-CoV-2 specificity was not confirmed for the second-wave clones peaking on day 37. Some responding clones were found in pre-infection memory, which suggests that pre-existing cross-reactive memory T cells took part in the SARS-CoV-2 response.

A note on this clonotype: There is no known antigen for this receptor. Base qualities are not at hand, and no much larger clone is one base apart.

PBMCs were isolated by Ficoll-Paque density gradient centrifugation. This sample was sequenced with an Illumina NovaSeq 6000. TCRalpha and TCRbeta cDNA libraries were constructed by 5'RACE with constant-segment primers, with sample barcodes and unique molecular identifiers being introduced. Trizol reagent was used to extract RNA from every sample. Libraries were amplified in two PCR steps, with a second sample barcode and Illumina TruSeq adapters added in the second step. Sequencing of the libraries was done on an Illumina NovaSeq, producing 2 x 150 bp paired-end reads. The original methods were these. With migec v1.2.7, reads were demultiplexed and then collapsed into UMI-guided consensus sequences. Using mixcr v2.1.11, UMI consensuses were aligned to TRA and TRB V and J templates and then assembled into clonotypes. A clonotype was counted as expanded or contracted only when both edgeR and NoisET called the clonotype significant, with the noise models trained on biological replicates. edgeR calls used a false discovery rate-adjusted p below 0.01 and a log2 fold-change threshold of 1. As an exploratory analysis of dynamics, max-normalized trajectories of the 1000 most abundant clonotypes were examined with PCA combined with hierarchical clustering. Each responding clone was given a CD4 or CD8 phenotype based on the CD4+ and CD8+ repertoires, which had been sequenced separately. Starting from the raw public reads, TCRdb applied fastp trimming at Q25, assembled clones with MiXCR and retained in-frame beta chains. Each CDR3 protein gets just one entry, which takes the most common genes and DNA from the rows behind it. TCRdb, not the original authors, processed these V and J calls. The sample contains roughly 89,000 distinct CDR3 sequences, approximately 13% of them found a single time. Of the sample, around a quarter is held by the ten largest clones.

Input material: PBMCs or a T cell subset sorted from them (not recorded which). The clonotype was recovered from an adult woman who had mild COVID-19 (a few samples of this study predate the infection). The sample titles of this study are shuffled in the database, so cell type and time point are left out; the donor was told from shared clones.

The CDR3 has the sequence CASSPRDRSYEQYF. The DNA is as follows: TGTGCCAGCAGTCCCCGGGACCGCTCCTACGAGCAGTACTTC. The rearranged segments are TRBV12-3 or TRBV12-4 and TRBJ2-7; the D segment might be TRBD1 or TRBD2, since each matches 5 bases. Relative to germline, V is 5 bases shorter and J is 0 bases shorter, with 11 bases between their ends. Including cysteine and phenylalanine, the CDR3 has 14 amino acids. The read is trimmed to its CDR3 DNA, 42 bases read in frame from base 1.